These 17 T cell receptor beta chains came from one sample sequenced in a study of graft-versus-host responses after intestinal transplantation. Produced via immunoSEQ multiplex PCR; TCRdb's table is partial and in-frame only. Among more than 65,000 clones listed, about 90% were seen once. Their antigens remain unidentified. The input for sequencing was unstimulated CD8+ T cells sorted from spleen or lymph node cells, taken before intestinal transplant. The receptors come from a human donor who received an intestinal transplant.

The chain employs TRBV5-4 and TRBJ2-7, with 9 bases aligning to TRBD2. CDR1 is SGHNT, CDR2 YYREEE, per germline (reference sequence). This CDR3 spans 14 amino acids. J gave up 2 bases and V 4 bases, and 4 bases lay outside the gene matches. The CDR3 sequence: CASSQSGGPYEQYF. The CDR3, as DNA: TGTGCCAGCAGCCAAAGCGGGGGGCCCTACGAGCAGTACTTC.

This sequence joins TRBV10-3 and TRBJ2-1; maybe TRBD2 (7 bases). Germline V CDR1 and CDR2: ENHRY, SYGVKD. V lost 4 bases and J 8 bases, leaving 18 bases between the germline ends. The CDR3 loop spans 15 amino acids. CDR3 region: CAISVAGGLYDEQFF. The CDR3 DNA reads as TGTGCCATCAGTGTGGCCGGGGGGCTTTACGATGAGCAGTTCTTC.

In its sample, this clone was seen once. The chain uses TRBV7-9 and TRBJ2-7, with unresolved D. Germline V gene data show CDR1 as SEHNR and CDR2 as FQNEAQ (reference sequence). CDR3 size: 12 residues. V lost 1 base to trimming and J lost 4 bases, with 5 bases between them. The DNA of the CDR3 is TGTGCCAGCAGCTTAGGTCGGTACGAGCAGTACTTC. The encoded protein is CASSLGRYEQYF.

The V gene is TRBV4-2, the J gene TRBJ2-3; D possibly corresponds to TRBD2 (7 bases). The CDR3 is 17 residues long. Trimming pared 0 bases from V and 2 bases from J, leaving 15 bases between. Germline loops: CDR1 LGHNA, CDR2 YNFKEQ. The CDR3 loop is CASSQDMGGALTDTQYF. CDR3 in DNA: TGTGCCAGCAGCCAAGATATGGGGGGGGCTCTCACAGATACGCAGTATTTT.

The table lists this clone with a few counts. This chain joins TRBV29-1 and TRBJ2-7; TRBD2 matches at 8 bases. With V trimmed by 6 bases and J by 7 bases, 5 bases remained unmatched. This CDR3 contains 11 residues. The germline gives CDR1 SQVTM, CDR2 ANQGSEA. CDR3 DNA sequence: TGCAGCGTCACTAGCGGTGTGGAGCAGTACTTC. Translating gives CSVTSGVEQYF.

This clone has a single count. The rearrangement joins TRBV9 to TRBJ1-4; TRBD1 is a possible D gene (5 bases). CDR3 length: 15 amino acids. V was pared by 8 bases and J by 3 bases, with 17 bases between. Germline V gene sequence: CDR1 SGDLS, CDR2 YYNGEE. The DNA of the CDR3 is TGTGCCAGACCTCCTGGCAGGGCCCCTAATGAAAAACTGTTTTTT. It yields the protein CARPPGRAPNEKLFF.

The rearrangement uses TRBV7-9 and TRBJ1-1; 7 nucleotides align to TRBD1. This CDR3 has 14 residues. Per the germline V gene, CDR1 is SEHNR and CDR2 is FQNEAQ (reference sequence). V shed 5 bases and J 3 bases; nucleotides not matched to a gene: 6. The CDR3: CASSPQGDDTEAFF. The DNA for the CDR3 is TGTGCCAGCAGCCCGCAGGGGGACGACACTGAAGCTTTCTTT.

This clone is judged medium-sized. The chain links TRBV6-5 to TRBJ1-5, with no clear D. The germline CDR1 and CDR2 sequences are MNHEY and SVGAGI. V gave up 5 bases and J gave up 3 bases, with 11 bases separating them. CDR3 length: 14 amino acids. The CDR3 reads CASSAGWDNQPQHF. In DNA, the CDR3 is TGTGCCAGCAGTGCGGGGTGGGACAATCAGCCCCAGCATTTT.

CDR3 bases: TGTGCCAGCCGCCCGTGGGCCGAGCGGGGCTGGAACACTGAAGCTTTCTTT. Protein product: CASRPWAERGWNTEAFF. The chain uses TRBV27 and TRBJ1-1; D possibly corresponds to TRBD1 (5 bases). The CDR3 is 17 amino acids. The germline V gene has CDR1 MNHEY and CDR2 SMNVEV (reference sequence). V gave up 8 bases and J gave up 1 base, with 23 bases separating them.

Turning to this clone: This same CDR3 is encoded by further DNA sequences in the sample. The chain links TRBV9 to TRBJ2-1; 11 bases agree with TRBD2. The germline CDR1 and CDR2 sequences are SGDLS and YYNGEE. The CDR3 contains 14 residues. Trimming at V came to 3 bases and at J to 4 bases, leaving 0 bases not matched to a gene. CDR3 bases: TGTGCCAGCAGCGCTAGCGGGGGGTACAATGAGCAGTTCTTC. It codes for CASSASGGYNEQFF.

This clone was seen more than once but under ten times. CDR3 amino acids: CASSPDEDGYTF. Here the CDR3 DNA reads TGCGCCAGCAGCCCCGACGAGGATGGCTACACCTTC. V usage is TRBV5-1 and J usage is TRBJ1-2; D ambiguous. Germline V CDR1 and CDR2: SGHRS, YFSETQ. The CDR3 has 12 residues. V lost 4 bases to trimming and J lost 6 bases, with 10 bases between them.

The J gene is TRBJ2-5, the V gene TRBV27; D possibly corresponds to TRBD2 (6 bases). The germline gives CDR1 MNHEY, CDR2 SMNVEV (reference sequence). The CDR3 has 15 amino acids. Trimming took off 3 bases at V and 10 bases at J, with 21 bases between the two ends. In DNA form, the CDR3 reads TGTGCCAGCAGTTTGGGGTCCGAATACGGGAGCGACCAGTACTTC. Its translation: CASSLGSEYGSDQYF.

The J gene is TRBJ2-3, the V gene TRBV12-5; 7 bases line up with TRBD1. The germline V gene encodes CDR1 LGHNT and CDR2 FRNRAP. This CDR3 has 17 amino acids. The ends lost 6 bases at V and 3 bases at J; junction bases unmatched: 15. The CDR3 bases are TGTGCTAGTGGGAAAACCGCCGGGACAGTAAGGACAGATACGCAGTATTTT. Amino acid sequence: CASGKTAGTVRTDTQYF.

This chain uses TRBV27 with TRBJ1-1, with a tentative D call TRBD1 (5 bases). Trimming stripped 5 bases from V and 0 bases from J, with 10 bases between. The CDR3 has 14 amino acids. Germline V gives CDR1 MNHEY, CDR2 SMNVEV (reference sequence). CDR3 bases: TGTGCCAGCAGTGCGACAGATTTGAACACTGAAGCTTTCTTT. Amino acids: CASSATDLNTEAFF.

This clone came up a few times. J is TRBJ2-3 and V is TRBV7-6; D may be TRBD2 (6 bases). Between the trimmed V and J ends, which lost 1 base and 8 bases, there was a span of 7 bases. The CDR3 runs 12 residues. The V gene's germline CDR1 is SGHVS and CDR2 FNYEAQ. CDR3 bases: TGTGCCAGCAGCTTAGGGGAGGTTACGCAGTATTTT. Translating gives CASSLGEVTQYF.

This clone was counted a few times. This chain uses TRBV13 with TRBJ1-1; TRBD1 is a possible D gene (5 bases). Between the trimmed V and J ends, which lost 4 bases and 7 bases, there was a span of 10 bases. The V gene's germline CDR1 is PRHDT and CDR2 FYEKMQ (reference sequence). CDR3 size: 12 residues. The CDR3 DNA is TGTGCCAGCAGCTCCCAGGGAGGTGAAGCTTTCTTT. Translated, it gives CASSSQGGEAFF.

V usage is TRBV27 and J usage is TRBJ1-1; D is perhaps TRBD1 (6 bases). The CDR3 covers 13 residues. Germline CDR1 reads MNHEY; CDR2 reads SMNVEV (reference sequence). V gave up 3 bases and J gave up 6 bases, with 11 bases separating them. The CDR3 protein is CASSFPGGPEAFF. The CDR3 DNA follows: TGTGCCAGCAGTTTCCCGGGGGGCCCTGAAGCTTTCTTT.